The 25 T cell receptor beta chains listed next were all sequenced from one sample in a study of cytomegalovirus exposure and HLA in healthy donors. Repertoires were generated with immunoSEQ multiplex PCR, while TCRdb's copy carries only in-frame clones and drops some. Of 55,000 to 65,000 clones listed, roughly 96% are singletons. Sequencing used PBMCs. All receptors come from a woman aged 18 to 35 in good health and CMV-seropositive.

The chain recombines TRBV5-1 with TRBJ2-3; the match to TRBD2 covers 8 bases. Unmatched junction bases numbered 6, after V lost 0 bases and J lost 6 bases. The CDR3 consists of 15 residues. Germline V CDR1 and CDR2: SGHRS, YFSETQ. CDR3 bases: TGCGCCAGCAGCTTGGGGGCTAGCGGGTACGATACGCAGTATTTT. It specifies CASSLGASGYDTQYF.

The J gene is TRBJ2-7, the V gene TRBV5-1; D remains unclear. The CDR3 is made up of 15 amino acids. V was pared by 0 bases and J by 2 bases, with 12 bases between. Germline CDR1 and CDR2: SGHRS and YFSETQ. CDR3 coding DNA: TGCGCCAGCAGCTTGGGAGGAACAACAACCTACGAGCAGTACTTC. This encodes CASSLGGTTTYEQYF. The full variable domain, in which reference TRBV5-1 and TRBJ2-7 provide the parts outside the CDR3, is KAGVTQTPRYLIKTRGQQVTLSCSPISGHRSVSWYQQTPGQGLQFLFEYFSETQRNKGNFPGRFSGRQFSNSRSEMNVSTLELGDSALYLCASSLGGTTTYEQYFGPGTRLTVT.

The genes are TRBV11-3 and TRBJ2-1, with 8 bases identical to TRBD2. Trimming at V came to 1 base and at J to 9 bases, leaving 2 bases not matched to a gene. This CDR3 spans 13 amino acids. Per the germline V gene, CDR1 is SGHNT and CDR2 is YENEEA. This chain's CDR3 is CASSLVGGGEQFF. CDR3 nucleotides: TGTGCCAGCAGCTTAGTCGGGGGGGGTGAGCAGTTCTTC.

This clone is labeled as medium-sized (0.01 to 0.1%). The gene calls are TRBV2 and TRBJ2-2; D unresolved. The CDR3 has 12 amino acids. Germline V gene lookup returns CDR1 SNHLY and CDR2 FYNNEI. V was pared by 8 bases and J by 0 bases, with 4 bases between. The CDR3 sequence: CASGANTGELFF. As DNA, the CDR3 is TGTGCCAGCGGAGCGAACACCGGGGAGCTGTTTTTT.

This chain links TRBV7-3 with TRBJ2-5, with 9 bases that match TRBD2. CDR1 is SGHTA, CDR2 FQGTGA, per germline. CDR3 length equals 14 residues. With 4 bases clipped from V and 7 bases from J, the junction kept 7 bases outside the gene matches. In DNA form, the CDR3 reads TGTGCCAGCAGCTCGCTGGGTAGCGGGGGGACCCAGTACTTC. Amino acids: CASSSLGSGGTQYF.

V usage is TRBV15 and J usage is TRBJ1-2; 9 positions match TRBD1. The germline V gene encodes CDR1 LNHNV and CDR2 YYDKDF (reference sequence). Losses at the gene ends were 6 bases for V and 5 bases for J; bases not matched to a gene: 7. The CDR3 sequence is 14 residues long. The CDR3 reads CATSPGQGPYGYTF. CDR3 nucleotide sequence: TGTGCCACCAGTCCGGGACAGGGCCCTTATGGCTACACCTTC.

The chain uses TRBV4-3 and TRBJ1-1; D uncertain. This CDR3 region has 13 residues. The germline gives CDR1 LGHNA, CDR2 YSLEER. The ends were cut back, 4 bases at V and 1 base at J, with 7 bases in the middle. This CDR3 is CASSRRQNTEAFF. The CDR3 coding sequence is TGCGCCAGCAGCCGCCGACAGAACACTGAAGCTTTCTTT.

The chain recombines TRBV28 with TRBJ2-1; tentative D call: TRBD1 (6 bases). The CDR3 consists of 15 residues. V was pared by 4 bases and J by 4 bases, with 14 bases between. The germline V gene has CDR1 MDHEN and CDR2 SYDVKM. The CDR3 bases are TGTGCCAGCAGTTCGACCGGGACACGGTACAATGAGCAGTTCTTC. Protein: CASSSTGTRYNEQFF.

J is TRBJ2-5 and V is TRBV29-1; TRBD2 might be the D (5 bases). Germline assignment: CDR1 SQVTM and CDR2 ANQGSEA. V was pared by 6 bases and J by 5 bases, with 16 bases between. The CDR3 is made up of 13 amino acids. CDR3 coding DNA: TGCAGCGTGAAGGTAACGGGGAAGGAGACCCAGTACTTC. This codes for CSVKVTGKETQYF.

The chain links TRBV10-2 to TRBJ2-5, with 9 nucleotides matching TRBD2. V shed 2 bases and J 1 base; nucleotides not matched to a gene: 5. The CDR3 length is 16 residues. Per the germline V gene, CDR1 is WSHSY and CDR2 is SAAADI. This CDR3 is CASSERGGGAQETQYF. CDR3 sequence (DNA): TGCGCCAGCAGTGAGAGGGGCGGGGGGGCCCAAGAGACCCAGTACTTC.

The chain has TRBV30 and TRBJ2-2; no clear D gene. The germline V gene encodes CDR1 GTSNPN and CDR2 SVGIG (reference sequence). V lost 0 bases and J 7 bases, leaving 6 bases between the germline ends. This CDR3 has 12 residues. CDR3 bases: TGTGCCTGGAGTGTGGGCAACGGGGAGCTGTTTTTT. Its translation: CAWSVGNGELFF.

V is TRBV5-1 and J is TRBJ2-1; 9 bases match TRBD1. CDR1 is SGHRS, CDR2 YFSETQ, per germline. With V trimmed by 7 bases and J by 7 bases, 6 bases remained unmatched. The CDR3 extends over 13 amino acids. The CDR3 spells CASSSTGGNEQFF. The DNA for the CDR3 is TGCGCCAGCTCATCGACAGGGGGTAATGAGCAGTTCTTC.

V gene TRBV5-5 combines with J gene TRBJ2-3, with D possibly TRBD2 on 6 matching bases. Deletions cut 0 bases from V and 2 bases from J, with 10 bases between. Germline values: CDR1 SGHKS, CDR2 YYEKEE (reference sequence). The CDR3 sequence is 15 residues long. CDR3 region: CASSLVAGSTDTQYF. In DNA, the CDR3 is TGTGCCAGCAGCTTGGTCGCGGGGTCCACAGATACGCAGTATTTT.

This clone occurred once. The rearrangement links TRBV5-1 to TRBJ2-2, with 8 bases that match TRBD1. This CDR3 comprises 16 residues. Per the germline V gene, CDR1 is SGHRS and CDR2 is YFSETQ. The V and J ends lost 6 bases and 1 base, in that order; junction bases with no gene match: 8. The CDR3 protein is CASTSTGTGNTGELFF. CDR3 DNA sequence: TGCGCCAGCACCTCCACCGGGACAGGGAACACCGGGGAGCTGTTTTTT. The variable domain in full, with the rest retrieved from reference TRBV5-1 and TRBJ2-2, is KAGVTQTPRYLIKTRGQQVTLSCSPISGHRSVSWYQQTPGQGLQFLFEYFSETQRNKGNFPGRFSGRQFSNSRSEMNVSTLELGDSALYLCASTSTGTGNTGELFFGEGSRLTVL.

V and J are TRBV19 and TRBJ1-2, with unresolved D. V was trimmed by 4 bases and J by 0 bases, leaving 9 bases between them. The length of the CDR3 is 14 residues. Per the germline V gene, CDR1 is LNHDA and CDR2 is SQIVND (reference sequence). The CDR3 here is CASSSSLANYGYTF. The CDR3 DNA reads TGTGCCAGTAGTAGTTCACTAGCTAACTATGGCTACACCTTC.

In nucleotides, the CDR3 is TGTGCCAGCAGTTTCGGGGGGTCAGGGACTGGGTATGGCTACACCTTC. This encodes CASSFGGSGTGYGYTF. V gene TRBV6-5 combines with J gene TRBJ1-2; possibly TRBD1 for D (5 bases). The CDR3 runs to 16 residues. Trimming pared 4 bases from V and 5 bases from J, leaving 20 bases between. CDR1 is MNHEY and CDR2 is SVGAGI in the germline V gene.

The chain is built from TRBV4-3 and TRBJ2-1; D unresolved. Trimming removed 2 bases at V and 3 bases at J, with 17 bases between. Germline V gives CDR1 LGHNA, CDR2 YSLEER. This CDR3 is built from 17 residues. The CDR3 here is CASSQSAEVEHYNEQFF. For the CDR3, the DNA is TGCGCCAGCAGCCAAAGTGCCGAGGTGGAACACTACAATGAGCAGTTCTTC.

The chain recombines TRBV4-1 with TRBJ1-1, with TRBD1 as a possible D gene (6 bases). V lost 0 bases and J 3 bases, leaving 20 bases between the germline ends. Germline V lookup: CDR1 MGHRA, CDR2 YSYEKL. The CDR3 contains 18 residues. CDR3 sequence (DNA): TGCGCCAGCAGCCAAGAGTCGGGAGGTGGGACACTATACACTGAAGCTTTCTTT. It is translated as CASSQESGGGTLYTEAFF.

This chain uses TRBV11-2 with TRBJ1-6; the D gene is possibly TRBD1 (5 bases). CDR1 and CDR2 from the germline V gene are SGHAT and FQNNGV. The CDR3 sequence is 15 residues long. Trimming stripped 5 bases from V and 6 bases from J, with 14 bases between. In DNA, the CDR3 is TGTGCCAGCAGCCCGGTCCGGGGGGTTAATTCACCCCTCCACTTT. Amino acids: CASSPVRGVNSPLHF.

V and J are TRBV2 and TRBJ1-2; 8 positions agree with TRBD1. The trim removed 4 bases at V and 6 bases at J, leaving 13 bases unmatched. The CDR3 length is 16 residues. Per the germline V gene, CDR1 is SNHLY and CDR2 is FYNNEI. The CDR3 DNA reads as TGTGCCAGCAGTGTACGTGCCCTATGGACAGGGCATGGCTACACCTTC. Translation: CASSVRALWTGHGYTF.

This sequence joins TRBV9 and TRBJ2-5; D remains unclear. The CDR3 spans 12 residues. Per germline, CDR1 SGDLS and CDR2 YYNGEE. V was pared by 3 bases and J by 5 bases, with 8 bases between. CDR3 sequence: CASSGGEETQYF. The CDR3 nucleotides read TGTGCCAGCAGCGGAGGAGAGGAGACCCAGTACTTC.

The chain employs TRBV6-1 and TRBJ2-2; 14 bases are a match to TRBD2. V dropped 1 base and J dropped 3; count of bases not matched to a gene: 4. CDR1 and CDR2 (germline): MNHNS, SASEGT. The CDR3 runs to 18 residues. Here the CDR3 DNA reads TGTGCCAGCAGTGAAGGACTAGCGGGGGGGTACGACACCGGGGAGCTGTTTTTT. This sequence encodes CASSEGLAGGYDTGELFF.

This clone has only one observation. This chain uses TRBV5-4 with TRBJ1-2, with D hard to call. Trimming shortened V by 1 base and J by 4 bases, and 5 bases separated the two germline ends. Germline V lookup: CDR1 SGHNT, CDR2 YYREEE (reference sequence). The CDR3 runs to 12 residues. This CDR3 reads CASSLPGYGYTF. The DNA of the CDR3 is TGTGCCAGCAGCTTGCCAGGCTATGGCTACACCTTC. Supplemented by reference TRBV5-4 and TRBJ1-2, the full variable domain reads ETGVTQSPTHLIKTRGQQVTLRCSSQSGHNTVSWYQQALGQGPQFIFQYYREEENGRGNFPPRFSGLQFPNYSSELNVNALELDDSALYLCASSLPGYGYTFGSGTRLTVV.

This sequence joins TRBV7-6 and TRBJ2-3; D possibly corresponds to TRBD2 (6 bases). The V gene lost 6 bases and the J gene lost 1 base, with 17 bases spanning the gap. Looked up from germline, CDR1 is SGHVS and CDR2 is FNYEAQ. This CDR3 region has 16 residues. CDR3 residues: CASSSPGLARTDTQYF. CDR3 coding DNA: TGTGCCAGCAGTTCTCCGGGACTGGCCCGCACAGATACGCAGTATTTT.

The CDR3 nucleotides are TGTGCCAGCAGCGTAATAGCGGGTTCGACCTACGAGCAGTACTTC. This translates into CASSVIAGSTYEQYF. The chain couples TRBV7-6 to TRBJ2-7, with 7 bases matching TRBD2. V was clipped by 5 bases and J by 2 bases; unmatched bases: 9. Germline V gives CDR1 SGHVS, CDR2 FNYEAQ. The CDR3 extends over 15 amino acids.